The clone carrying this TCR beta chain was observed a handful of times. The antigen is unknown. Germline V gene data show CDR1 as SGHKS and CDR2 as YYEKEE (reference sequence). CDR3 length: 14 residues. The germline V and J ends were trimmed by 3 bases and 8 bases, with 17 bases remaining between them. Using immunoSEQ multiplex PCR, the repertoire was profiled, and TCRdb retains in-frame clones only, with some absent. The sample holds about 35,000 clones, about 90% seen once. The record originates from a study of OX40 agonist ivuxolimab in advanced cancers. Study outcomes and limitations: At 0.1 to 3.0 mg/kg, clonal expansion of CD4+ and CD8+ blood T cells had occurred by week 6.

The clonotype was recovered from an adult with an advanced solid tumor such as melanoma, head and neck, liver or kidney cancer. This specimen consisted of CD4+ or CD8+ T cells sorted from blood, obtained in a trial of the OX40 agonist ivuxolimab. This chain connects TRBV5-5 to TRBJ1-2; D possibly corresponds to TRBD1 (5 bases). The CDR3 loop reads CASSSGADYQGYTF. CDR3 sequence (DNA): TGTGCCAGCAGCTCCGGGGCCGATTACCAAGGCTACACCTTC.